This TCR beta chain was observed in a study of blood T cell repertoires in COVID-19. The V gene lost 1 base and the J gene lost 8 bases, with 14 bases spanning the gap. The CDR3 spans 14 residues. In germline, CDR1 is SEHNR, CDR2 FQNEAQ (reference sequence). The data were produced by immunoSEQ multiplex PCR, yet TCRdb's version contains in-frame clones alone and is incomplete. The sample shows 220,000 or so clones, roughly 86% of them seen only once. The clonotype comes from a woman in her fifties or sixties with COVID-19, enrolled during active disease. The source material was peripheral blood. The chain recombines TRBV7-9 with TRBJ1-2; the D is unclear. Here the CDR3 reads CASSLDWAAGGYTF. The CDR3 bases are TGTGCCAGCAGCTTAGATTGGGCAGCTGGAGGCTACACCTTC.